The clone carrying this T cell receptor beta chain was found many times. What it recognizes is unknown. The data originate from a study of T cells in Graves' hyperthyroidism and ophthalmopathy. Investigators excluded patients with uncontrolled infection, other autoimmune disease, pregnancy or lactation. Broader study findings: A median about 6.5 months before onset, the model predicted ophthalmopathy. From stable hyperthyroidism, ophthalmopathy was separated by a 13 V-J model.

Template material for amplifying TCR beta CDR3 regions consisted of RNA transcripts. With the HTBI primer set, the TCR CDR3 went through a first round of RT-PCR. TCRdb re-called the multiplex PCR reads through MiXCR, storing one row per CDR3 protein. In the table there are 240,000 or so distinct CDR3 sequences, 16% of which are singletons. Between the trimmed V and J ends, which lost 5 bases and 4 bases, there was a span of 9 bases. This CDR3 is 13 amino acids long. Sequencing was carried out using blood. The rearrangement joins TRBV12-3 or TRBV12-4 to TRBJ2-1; no firm D call. This TCR was recovered from a woman under 30 with Graves' ophthalmopathy. The CDR3 region is CASSRASYNEQFF. CDR3 sequence (DNA): TGTGCCAGCAGTCGGGCCTCATACAATGAGCAGTTCTTC.